Sequencing of this T cell receptor beta chain was carried out in a study of cytomegalovirus exposure and HLA in healthy donors. Study information: Early released data comprised around 79 million unique TCRs from HLA-typed donors. Study-wide points: The investigators catalogued 180 or so TCR beta chains as cytomegalovirus-associated. Follow-up analysis found HLA locus-dependent TCR association rates, highest for DRB1 and lowest for HLA-C. Specificity of a few CMV-associated chains for CMV antigens was verified in vitro.

CDR1 SGHTA and CDR2 FQGNSA come from the germline V gene. CDR3 length: 13 amino acids. V dropped 3 bases and J dropped 9; count of bases not matched to a gene: 7. Primers for the PCR totalled 60 Vbeta and 13 Jbeta. TCRdb keeps only in-frame clones here, not all; method: immunoSEQ multiplex PCR. The sample yields 95,000 to 150,000 clones, about 85% seen once. Comments on this clone: Its antigen is still unknown.

This chain connects TRBV7-2 to TRBJ2-7; 8 positions agree with TRBD2. Sequencing was performed on PBMCs. This TCR derives from a man in his forties or fifties in good health and CMV-seronegative. The CDR3 is CASSLRAGGVQYF. CDR3 DNA: TGTGCCAGCAGCTTGCGGGCGGGGGGAGTGCAGTACTTC.